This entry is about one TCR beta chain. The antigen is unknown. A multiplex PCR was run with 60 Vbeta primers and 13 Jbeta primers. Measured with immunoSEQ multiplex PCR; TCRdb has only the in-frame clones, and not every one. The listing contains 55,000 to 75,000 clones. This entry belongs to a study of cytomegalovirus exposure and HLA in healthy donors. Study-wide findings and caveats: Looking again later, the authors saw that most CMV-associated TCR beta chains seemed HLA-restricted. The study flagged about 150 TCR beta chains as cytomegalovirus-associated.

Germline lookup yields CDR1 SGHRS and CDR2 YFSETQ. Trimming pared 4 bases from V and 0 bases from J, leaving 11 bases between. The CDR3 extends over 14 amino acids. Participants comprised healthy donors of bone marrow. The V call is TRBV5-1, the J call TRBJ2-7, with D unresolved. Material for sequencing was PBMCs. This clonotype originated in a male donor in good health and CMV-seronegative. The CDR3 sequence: CASSGGSPSYEQYF. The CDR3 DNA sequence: TGCGCCAGCAGCGGTGGTAGCCCCTCCTACGAGCAGTACTTC.